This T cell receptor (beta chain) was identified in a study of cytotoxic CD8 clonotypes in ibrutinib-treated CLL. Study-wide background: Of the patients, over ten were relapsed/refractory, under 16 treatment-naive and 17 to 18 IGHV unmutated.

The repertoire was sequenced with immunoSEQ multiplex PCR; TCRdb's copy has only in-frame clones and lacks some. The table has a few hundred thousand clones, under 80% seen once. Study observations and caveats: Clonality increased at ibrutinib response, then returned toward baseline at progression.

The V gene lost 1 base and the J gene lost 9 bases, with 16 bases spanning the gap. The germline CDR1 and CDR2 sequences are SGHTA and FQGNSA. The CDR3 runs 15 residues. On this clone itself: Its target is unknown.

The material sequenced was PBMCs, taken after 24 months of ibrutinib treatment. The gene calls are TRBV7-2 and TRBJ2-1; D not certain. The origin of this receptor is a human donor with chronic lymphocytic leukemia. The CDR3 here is CASSLGSITRGEQFF. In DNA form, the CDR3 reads TGTGCCAGCAGCTTAGGTTCAATCACAAGAGGTGAGCAGTTCTTC.